This entry describes one T cell receptor (beta chain). This sample was included in a study of sequential checkpoint blockade in melanoma. Study as a whole: Patients were randomized 1:1 to nivolumab-then-ipilimumab or ipilimumab-then-nivolumab first-line. After both sequences, patients received maintenance nivolumab.

TCRdb keeps only in-frame clones here, not all; method: immunoSEQ multiplex PCR. The table records fewer than 40,000 clones, approximately 86% of them present only once. V was trimmed by 2 bases and J by 0 bases, leaving 4 bases between them. This CDR3 spans 14 amino acids. The germline V gene encodes CDR1 ENHRY and CDR2 SYGVKD. The treatment is: randomized to nivolumab then ipilimumab (arm A) or the reverse (arm B). No patient had prior DNA-damaging chemotherapy. Live CD3+CD8+ CD19− CD56− cells were sorted from PBMCs. The sample consisted of CD8+ T cells sorted from blood (inferred from file names), taken from a patient given nivolumab and ipilimumab in sequence. This TCR was sampled from a human donor with melanoma. J is TRBJ2-2 and V is TRBV10-3, with D hard to call. DNA for the CDR3: TGTGCCATCAGTGAGGACTCGAACACCGGGGAGCTGTTTTTT. This codes for CAISEDSNTGELFF.